This T cell receptor beta chain was documented in a study of neurological immune-mediated disorders. Broader study findings: HTLV-1-associated myelopathy led in TCR clonal expansion, while multiple sclerosis ranked lowest, below healthy controls.

CDR3 length: 13 amino acids. CDR1 is SGHTA, CDR2 FQGNSA, per germline. The V end was cut by 4 bases, the J end by 3 bases, with 9 bases between. For the sorted libraries, roughly 1.1 million CD4+ or CD8+ T cells were used. This clonotype was counted ten times or more. Antigen: not known. The cDNA was generated by 5'RACE with 10-nucleotide random UMIs. TCRdb reprocessed the 5' RACE reads with MiXCR, giving one entry per CDR3 protein. The sample has some 35,000 distinct CDR3 sequences; roughly 12% are singletons. The rearrangement links TRBV7-2 to TRBJ1-2; TRBD1 might be the D (5 bases). Sequenced: CD4+ T cells from blood. This sequence was found in a woman in her 30s with HTLV-1-associated myelopathy (HAM/TSP). DNA of the CDR3: TGTGCCAGCAGCTCCCAGGGTGACTATGGCTACACCTTC. Translated, it gives CASSSQGDYGYTF.